This TCR beta chain was obtained from a study of blood T cell repertoires in COVID-19. This CDR3 comprises 15 residues. From germline, CDR1 is MGHRA and CDR2 YSYEKL. Deletions cut 6 bases from V and 7 bases from J, with 18 bases between. Generated by immunoSEQ multiplex PCR, the TCRdb table keeps only in-frame clones and is missing some. In the table there are around 500,000 clones, roughly 88% of which are singletons. Those enrolled, adults aged roughly 18 to 89 years, came from some 23 US areas. This clonotype was sampled from a middle-aged woman who had recovered from COVID-19. The rearrangement links TRBV4-1 to TRBJ1-4; D perhaps matches TRBD1 (5 bases). The sequenced sample consisted of PBMCs or T cells enriched from blood (not recorded which). DNA of the CDR3: TGCGCCAGCAGTTCACCAAGGGTAAGGGGTGAAAAACTGTTTTTT. It yields the protein CASSSPRVRGEKLFF.